The 18 T cell receptor beta chains given below trace back to one sample, sequenced in a study of identical twins. Each CDR3 protein is one row after TCRdb ran MiXCR on the 5' RACE reads. Of hundreds of thousands of distinct CDR3 sequences in the sample, roughly 6% were seen once. The sequenced sample was naive T cells sorted from blood. The source is a man between 18 and 29 years old in good health.

In its sample, this clonotype was seen many times. The chain combines TRBV6-2 or TRBV6-3 with TRBJ1-2; D unclear. In germline, CDR1 is MNHEY, CDR2 SVGEGT. Trimming removed 2 bases at V and 3 bases at J, with 10 bases between. This CDR3 has 14 residues. CDR3 coding DNA: TGTGCCAGCAGTTACGTGGGGTCAGACTATGGCTACACCTTC. This codes for CASSYVGSDYGYTF.

This clonotype was observed at least ten times. This likely comes from a read error, as the CDR3 has no conserved phenylalanine or tryptophan at its end. The genes are TRBV6-6 and TRBJ1-5, with a weak D call TRBD1 (6 bases). The CDR3 length is 12 residues. Germline loops: CDR1 MNHNY, CDR2 SVGAGI (reference sequence). V lost 7 bases, J lost 5 bases, and 9 bases lay in between. CDR3 loop: CASTSGDQPQHS. DNA of the CDR3: TGTGCCAGCACCTCAGGGGATCAGCCCCAGCATTCT.

This clonotype was detected ten times or more. The J gene is TRBJ2-2, the V gene TRBV12-3 or TRBV12-4, with 10 positions matching TRBD1. CDR3 length: 15 amino acids. V gave up 6 bases and J gave up 6 bases; unmatched junction bases: 7. The CDR3 here is CASSPGTGVPGELFF. For the CDR3, the DNA is TGTGCCAGCAGCCCCGGGACAGGGGTTCCCGGGGAGCTGTTTTTT.

This clonotype was seen ten or more times. The rearrangement uses TRBV18 and TRBJ1-4; possibly TRBD1 for D (5 bases). The CDR3 is made up of 14 amino acids. Germline loops: CDR1 KGHSH, CDR2 LQKENI. V lost 2 bases to trimming and J lost 15 bases, with 19 bases between them. CDR3 in amino acids: CASSPTGTQQGVFF. The CDR3 coding sequence is TGTGCCAGCTCACCAACCGGGACGCAACAAGGGGTGTTTTTT.

This clonotype has ten or more counts. The chain uses TRBV7-9 and TRBJ1-1; no firm D call. Trimming stripped 4 bases from V and 5 bases from J, with 11 bases between. Germline V gene data show CDR1 as SEHNR and CDR2 as FQNEAQ (reference sequence). CDR3 length: 13 amino acids. The CDR3 is CASSSETETEAFF. In nucleotides, the CDR3 is TGTGCCAGCAGCTCAGAGACCGAGACTGAAGCTTTCTTT.

This clonotype was seen ten or more times. The chain uses TRBV20-1 and TRBJ2-7; 8 bases line up with TRBD2. From germline, CDR1 is DFQATT and CDR2 SNEGSKA (reference sequence). The CDR3 is 13 residues long. V lost 3 bases, J lost 3 bases, and 4 bases stayed unmatched. The CDR3 DNA sequence: TGCAGTGCTAGCCCGGGACTAGACTACGAGCAGTACGTC. Translation gives CSASPGLDYEQYV.

As concerns this clonotype: Because the CDR3 is missing its conserved closing phenylalanine or tryptophan, this is likely a read error. J is TRBJ2-7 and V is TRBV12-3 or TRBV12-4; tentatively, D is TRBD2 (6 bases). The V gene lost 3 bases and the J gene lost 7 bases, with 10 bases spanning the gap. The length of the CDR3 is 12 residues. The chain's CDR3 is CASSLRGGEQYS. DNA for the CDR3: TGTGCCAGCAGTTTGCGGGGCGGGGAGCAGTACTCC.

The table lists this clonotype with a few counts. One end of the junction varies from germline; a read error may be responsible. The CDR3 DNA reads TGTGCCAGCGGGACAGCGTCTGGGACCAACGTCCTGACTTTC. Its protein is CASGTASGTNVLTF. The rearrangement uses TRBV28 and TRBJ2-6; 7 bases are shared with TRBD1. Germline V gene data show CDR1 as MDHEN and CDR2 as SYDVKM. The CDR3 contains 14 residues.

This clonotype was seen ten or more times. The V call is TRBV12-3 or TRBV12-4, the J call TRBJ1-1, with D perhaps TRBD1 (6 bases). The V end was cut by 5 bases, the J end by 2 bases, with 12 bases between. The CDR3 is 14 residues long. Here the CDR3 DNA reads TGTGCCAGCAGTCCTGACAGGCTTAACACTGAAGCTTTCTTT. Protein sequence: CASSPDRLNTEAFF.

This clonotype came up many times. This sequence joins TRBV12-1 and TRBJ1-2. TRBV12-1 has pseudogene status. This CDR3 is 16 amino acids long. CDR3 DNA sequence: TGTGCCAGCAGCTTTATCATAATAGTCAGACGCTATGGCTACACCTTC. This gives the protein CASSFIIIVRRYGYTF.

This clonotype turned up a few times. V usage is TRBV7-8 and J usage is TRBJ2-6; TRBD1 or TRBD2 may be the D gene (5 bases each). Germline loops: CDR1 SGHVS, CDR2 FQNEAQ. V was trimmed by 4 bases and J by 1 base, leaving 8 bases between them. CDR3 length: 15 amino acids. Here the CDR3 reads CASSSWGSGANVLTF. The CDR3 DNA is TGTGCCAGCAGCTCCTGGGGGTCTGGGGCCAACGTCCTGACTTTC.

This clonotype was detected many times. V is TRBV9 and J is TRBJ2-2; D possibly corresponds to TRBD2 (6 bases). Germline lookup yields CDR1 SGDLS and CDR2 YYNGEE. The CDR3 has 17 residues. The V and J ends lost 0 bases and 0 bases respectively, with 12 bases between them. The CDR3 here is CASSVATSGSNTGELFF. The CDR3 nucleotides are TGTGCCAGCAGCGTAGCTACAAGCGGGTCGAACACCGGGGAGCTGTTTTTT. The whole variable domain, filled in from reference TRBV9 and TRBJ2-2, reads DSGVTQTPKHLITATGQRVTLRCSPRSGDLSVYWYQQSLDQGLQFLIQYYNGEERAKGNILERFSAQQFPDLHSELNLSSLELGDSALYFCASSVATSGSNTGELFFGEGSRLTVL.

This clonotype came up many times. The chain couples TRBV6-2 or TRBV6-3 to TRBJ2-7, with a tentative D call TRBD1 (6 bases). This CDR3 spans 13 amino acids. Germline loops: CDR1 MNHEY, CDR2 SVGEGT. V lost 7 bases to trimming and J lost 7 bases, with 17 bases between them. Here the CDR3 reads CASNVRGSREQYF. CDR3 DNA: TGTGCCAGCAACGTTAGGGGGAGCCGGGAGCAGTACTTC.

This clonotype was recorded many times. V usage is TRBV20-1 and J usage is TRBJ2-5, with D possibly called TRBD1 or TRBD2 (5 bases each). The CDR3 runs 15 residues. The germline V and J ends were trimmed by 7 bases and 4 bases, with 22 bases remaining between them. CDR1 DFQATT and CDR2 SNEGSKA come from the germline V gene (reference sequence). The CDR3 nucleotides are TGCAGTGTCATATTAAGAGCAGGGAGTGGAGAGACCCAGTACTTC. It specifies CSVILRAGSGETQYF.

This clonotype was counted at least ten times. The chain employs TRBV5-1 and TRBJ2-1; D remains unclear. This CDR3 region has 12 residues. Germline assignment: CDR1 SGHRS and CDR2 YFSETQ. Trimming pared 4 bases from V and 8 bases from J, leaving 10 bases between. CDR3 bases: TGCGCCAGCAGCGGTACAATCTATGAGCAGTTCTTC. Protein sequence: CASSGTIYEQFF.

This clonotype occurred many times. The J gene is TRBJ1-2, the V gene TRBV20-1; D unclear. Germline V gene lookup returns CDR1 DFQATT and CDR2 SNEGSKA (reference sequence). V was cut by 0 bases and J by 5 bases, with 19 bases left in between. The CDR3 has 16 residues. The CDR3 loop is CSARDLLAPGLYGYTF. The CDR3 DNA follows: TGCAGTGCTAGAGATCTCTTAGCCCCAGGACTATATGGCTACACCTTC.

The chain links TRBV7-9 to TRBJ2-7; D remains unclear. The V and J ends lost 1 base and 7 bases respectively, with 11 bases between them. This CDR3 has 13 amino acids. Germline CDR1 and CDR2: SEHNR and FQNEAQ (reference sequence). The CDR3 protein is CASSLVGRWEQYV. The CDR3 DNA reads as TGTGCCAGCAGCTTAGTCGGGCGGTGGGAGCAGTACGTC.

This clonotype occurred many times. The chain couples TRBV29-1 to TRBJ2-3; tentatively, D is TRBD1 (5 bases). V was shortened by 6 bases and J by 4 bases, with 8 bases between the two germline ends. The germline gives CDR1 SQVTM, CDR2 ANQGSEA. The CDR3 is 11 amino acids. The CDR3 region is CSVQGPDTQYF. DNA of the CDR3: TGCAGCGTGCAGGGTCCAGATACGCAGTATTTT.